A selection of T cell receptor beta chains follows, all from one sample in a study of cytomegalovirus exposure and HLA in healthy donors. Some clones are missing from TCRdb's copy, which holds only in-frame ones; the method was immunoSEQ multiplex PCR. The sample gives some 110,000 clones, more than 70% of which show up once; around 1.9% is in the top ten. Input material: PBMCs. Every receptor here comes from a man between 18 and 35 years old in good health and CMV-seronegative. Each CDR3 is given with its conserved first and last residue. The D gene is left open where the match is weak. Size is omitted from some rows. Given values are once, few, many or a class for expanded clones.

cdr3_aa	cdr3_nt	v_call	clone_size	j_call	d_call
CAWRRGTGDEKLFF	TGTGCCTGGAGGAGGGGGACAGGGGATGAAAAACTGTTTTTT	TRBV30	.	TRBJ1-4	TRBD1
CASSLGGKTNTQYF	TGTGCCAGCAGCTTAGGCGGGAAAACAAATACGCAGTATTTT	TRBV7-7	.	TRBJ2-3	.
CASSQSPGQGDYEQYF	TGTGCCAGCAGCCAGAGTCCGGGACAGGGGGACTACGAGCAGTACTTC	TRBV7-6	once	TRBJ2-7	TRBD1
CASSPGQGNNEQFF	TGTGCCAGCAGTCCGGGACAGGGGAACAATGAGCAGTTCTTC	TRBV27	.	TRBJ2-1	TRBD1
CASSGRGQKETQYF	TGTGCCAGCAGCGGTAGGGGTCAGAAAGAGACCCAGTACTTC	TRBV9	.	TRBJ2-5	.
CASSRPRGGAHEQFF	TGTGCCAGCAGTCGACCTCGCGGGGGGGCCCATGAGCAGTTCTTC	TRBV6-5	.	TRBJ2-1	TRBD2
CAIGTGSETQYF	TGTGCCATCGGGACAGGGTCGGAGACCCAGTACTTC	TRBV10-3	.	TRBJ2-5	TRBD1
CASSLVGSRETQYF	TGTGCCAGCAGCTTGGTAGGCTCGAGGGAGACCCAGTACTTC	TRBV5-4	.	TRBJ2-5	.
CASRAGGKLFF	TGTGCCAGTAGGGCGGGGGGAAAACTGTTTTTT	TRBV19	.	TRBJ1-4	.
CASGLTGGNEKLFF	TGTGCTAGTGGACTGACAGGGGGTAATGAAAAACTGTTTTTT	TRBV12-5	.	TRBJ1-4	TRBD1
CASSTLGGMSEKLFF	TGTGCCAGTAGTACCCTAGGGGGTATGAGTGAAAAACTGTTTTTT	TRBV19	.	TRBJ1-4	.
CASRETGGTSNQPQHF	TGTGCCAGCAGAGAGACAGGGGGAACAAGCAATCAGCCCCAGCATTTT	TRBV6-6	once	TRBJ1-5	TRBD1
CASSSLPGRQGSRGYTF	TGTGCCAGCAGTTCGCTACCCGGACGGCAGGGAAGTCGTGGCTACACCTTC	TRBV28	.	TRBJ1-2	.
CASSGPGVAGFQETQYF	TGTGCCAGCAGCGGCCCCGGGGTAGCGGGCTTCCAAGAGACCCAGTACTTC	TRBV9	.	TRBJ2-5	TRBD2
CASSATGTADAFF	TGCGCCAGCAGTGCTACAGGGACGGCTGACGCTTTCTTT	TRBV10-2	.	TRBJ1-1	.
CASSWEGYEQYF	TGCGCCAGCAGCTGGGAGGGCTACGAGCAGTACTTC	TRBV5-1	few	TRBJ2-7	TRBD2
CASSPGRGSYEQYF	TGTGCCAGCTCACCAGGGCGCGGGTCCTACGAGCAGTACTTC	TRBV18	.	TRBJ2-7	.
CASSQDRGSNYGYTF	TGCGCCAGCAGCCAAGACAGGGGGTCTAACTATGGCTACACCTTC	TRBV4-3	.	TRBJ1-2	TRBD1
CASSSGTDEQFF	TGTGCCAGCAGTAGCGGGACAGACGAGCAGTTCTTC	TRBV5-4	.	TRBJ2-1	.
CSVVHRGPRNIQYF	TGCAGCGTAGTACACAGGGGGCCGAGAAACATTCAGTACTTC	TRBV29-1	few	TRBJ2-4	TRBD1
CASSIRGGDYNEQFF	TGTGCCAGTAGTATACGCGGGGGGGATTACAATGAGCAGTTCTTC	TRBV19	.	TRBJ2-1	TRBD2
CASSPNPGLNQPQHF	TGTGCCAGCAGCCCGAATCCGGGACTCAATCAGCCCCAGCATTTT	TRBV28	.	TRBJ1-5	.
CASSSTNRGLYEQYF	TGTGCCAGCAGTTCCACGAACAGGGGGCTCTACGAGCAGTACTTC	TRBV27	.	TRBJ2-7	TRBD1
CASKEPGAGETQYF	TGCGCCAGCAAGGAGCCGGGAGCGGGTGAGACCCAGTACTTC	TRBV5-1	.	TRBJ2-5	.
CASSFGTGLNTEAFF	TGTGCCAGCAGTTTCGGAACAGGACTGAACACTGAAGCTTTCTTT	TRBV28	.	TRBJ1-1	.
CASRSPEATDPYGYTF	TGCGCCAGCAGAAGTCCAGAAGCAACAGATCCCTATGGCTACACCTTC	TRBV4-1	few	TRBJ1-2	.
CASSLGLAGGPYEQYF	TGTGCCAGCAGCTTAGGACTAGCGGGAGGCCCCTACGAGCAGTACTTC	TRBV7-6	.	TRBJ2-7	TRBD2
CASSLGDSSYEQYF	TGTGCCAGCAGCTTAGGCGACAGCTCCTACGAGCAGTACTTC	TRBV11-2	once	TRBJ2-7	.
CASSLLLTEAFF	TGTGCCAGCAGTTTATTACTCACTGAAGCTTTCTTT	TRBV28	few	TRBJ1-1	.
CASSVQMGEKLFF	TGTGCCAGCTCAGTACAGATGGGTGAAAAACTGTTTTTT	TRBV18	.	TRBJ1-4	.
CAIRPLAGVESYNEQFF	TGTGCCATCCGTCCTCTAGCGGGAGTGGAATCCTACAATGAGCAGTTCTTC	TRBV10-3	.	TRBJ2-1	TRBD2
CAWSVLGAGGWTDTQYF	TGTGCCTGGAGTGTTTTAGGAGCGGGGGGTTGGACAGATACGCAGTATTTT	TRBV30	.	TRBJ2-3	TRBD2
CASSWDRGGGNTIYF	TGTGCCAGCAGTTGGGACAGGGGAGGCGGAAACACCATATATTTT	TRBV28	.	TRBJ1-3	TRBD1
CSVNPTGSSGNTIYF	TGCAGCGTAAATCCGACAGGATCCTCTGGAAACACCATATATTTT	TRBV29-1	.	TRBJ1-3	.
CASSPRGAGNTIYF	TGTGCCAGCAGCCCCCGGGGGGCTGGAAACACCATATATTTT	TRBV7-2	once	TRBJ1-3	.
CASSLLGTAYEQYF	TGTGCCAGCAGCCTCCTCGGGACAGCCTACGAGCAGTACTTC	TRBV6-5	.	TRBJ2-7	TRBD1
CASSGGQNSGNTIYF	TGCGCCAGCAGCGGGGGACAGAACTCTGGAAACACCATATATTTT	TRBV5-1	.	TRBJ1-3	TRBD1
CASSVRDLATGEAFF	TGTGCCAGCAGTGTGCGGGACTTGGCAACGGGTGAAGCTTTCTTT	TRBV2	.	TRBJ1-1	.
CASSPSSGSYNEQFF	TGTGCCAGCAGCCCATCTAGTGGATCCTACAATGAGCAGTTCTTC	TRBV7-9	.	TRBJ2-1	.
CATTTGDNGHPFEAFF	TGTGCCACCACAACAGGGGACAACGGTCATCCCTTTGAAGCTTTCTTT	TRBV15	.	TRBJ1-1	TRBD1
CASSQDSTGGRYEQYF	TGCGCCAGCAGCCAAGATAGCACAGGGGGTCGCTACGAGCAGTACTTC	TRBV4-3	.	TRBJ2-7	TRBD1
CASSLEVDGINEKLFF	TGTGCCAGCAGCTTAGAAGTAGACGGGATTAATGAAAAACTGTTTTTT	TRBV7-9	.	TRBJ1-4	.
CASSDLGEQFF	TGTGCCAGCAGCGATCTCGGTGAGCAGTTCTTC	TRBV11-3	.	TRBJ2-1	.
CSVALDRVVTEAFF	TGCAGCGTGGCCCTAGACAGGGTTGTTACTGAAGCTTTCTTT	TRBV29-1	.	TRBJ1-1	TRBD1
CASSLRKKLAGNEQYF	TGTGCCAGCAGCCTAAGAAAGAAGCTCGCGGGTAATGAGCAGTACTTC	TRBV11-3	.	TRBJ2-7	.